The 27 T cell receptor beta chains listed next were all sequenced from one sample in a study of T cells in Graves' hyperthyroidism and ophthalmopathy (dated 2019 in TCRdb). Library preparation employed multiplex PCR. Sequencing instrument: Illumina HiSeq 2000. Amplification of TCR beta CDR3 regions was carried out from RNA transcripts. A first-round RT-PCR of the TCR CDR3 used the HTBI primer set with the Qiagen OneStep RT-PCR kit. The public reads were run again by TCRdb, first through fastp at Q25 and then through MiXCR, and only productive beta chains were kept. Each CDR3 protein gets just one entry, which takes the most common genes and DNA from the rows behind it. The sample data list about 400,000 distinct CDR3 sequences, and approximately 14% of these were observed just once. The leading ten clones occupy roughly 13% of the sample. The sequenced sample was blood. These receptors all stem from a man aged 18 to 30 with Graves' ophthalmopathy.

At least ten counts were recorded for this clonotype. This chain's CDR3 is CAWSVTGRYNEQFF. The CDR3 DNA is TGTGCCTGGAGTGTAACGGGACGGTACAATGAGCAGTTCTTC. This rearrangement joins TRBV30 to TRBJ2-1, with D perhaps matching TRBD1 or TRBD2 (5 bases each). Looked up from germline, CDR1 is GTSNPN and CDR2 is SVGIG (reference sequence). The ends were cut back, 0 bases at V and 4 bases at J, with 10 bases in the middle. This CDR3 has 14 amino acids.

This chain joins TRBV5-4 and TRBJ2-5, with 12 bases identical to TRBD2. Germline assignment: CDR1 SGHNT and CDR2 YYREEE (reference sequence). The length of the CDR3 is 18 residues. V shed 5 bases, J shed 3 bases, and the junction held 14 bases outside the gene matches. The CDR3 protein is CASSPTGLAGSTKETQYF. For the CDR3, the DNA is TGTGCCAGCAGTCCCACCGGACTAGCGGGGAGTACAAAAGAGACCCAGTACTTC.

The V call is TRBV18, the J call TRBJ2-2, with D unclear. CDR3 size: 19 residues. V dropped 0 bases and J dropped 0 bases, with 17 bases sitting between them. The V gene's germline CDR1 is KGHSH and CDR2 LQKENI. CDR3 region: CASSPPGQVPVSNTGELFF. The CDR3 coding sequence is TGTGCCAGCTCACCACCAGGGCAAGTCCCGGTATCGAACACCGGGGAGCTGTTTTTT.

This clonotype was recorded many times. The chain is built from TRBV5-1 and TRBJ2-5, with D unclear. The CDR3 runs to 16 residues. Germline V gives CDR1 SGHRS, CDR2 YFSETQ. V was clipped by 4 bases and J by 1 base, with 17 bases between them. This CDR3 reads CASSPSGRLTQETQYF. The CDR3 DNA reads as TGCGCCAGCAGCCCCTCAGGACGGCTGACCCAAGAGACCCAGTACTTC.

Details on this clonotype: One base away lies a much larger clone, so this may be a sequencing read error. The chain is built from TRBV3-1 and TRBJ1-6; no clear D. The V gene's germline CDR1 is LGHDT and CDR2 YNNKEL (reference sequence). This CDR3 region has 14 residues. The CDR3 region has the DNA TGTGTCAGCAGCCAAGAAGTAGTTGGTTCACCCCTCCACTTT. It encodes CVSSQEVVGSPLHF. The full variable domain, rest sourced from reference TRBV3-1 and TRBJ1-6, is DTAVSQTPKYLVTQMGNDKSIKCEQNLGHDTMYWYKQDSKKFLKIMFSYNNKELIINETVPNRFSPKSPDKAHLNLHINSLELGDSAVYFCVSSQEVVGSPLHFGNGTRLTVT.

Ten or more counts support this clonotype. This chain connects TRBV6-1 to TRBJ2-1; the D gene is possibly TRBD1 (5 bases). Germline values: CDR1 MNHNS, CDR2 SASEGT. This CDR3 spans 14 amino acids. Trimming shortened V by 6 bases and J by 0 bases, and 9 bases separated the two germline ends. The CDR3 sequence: CASSHRSSYNEQFF. The CDR3 DNA reads as TGTGCCAGCAGCCACAGGAGCTCCTACAATGAGCAGTTCTTC.

This clonotype was picked up many times. This chain joins TRBV20-1 and TRBJ2-5; 7 bases fit TRBD2. Germline loops: CDR1 DFQATT, CDR2 SNEGSKA (reference sequence). CDR3 length equals 15 residues. The junction had 11 bases not matched to a gene; V was cut back by 2 bases and J by 5 bases. DNA for the CDR3: TGCAGTGCTAGAATGTTCCTAGCGGCTTACGAGACCCAGTACTTC. It yields the protein CSARMFLAAYETQYF.

The V call is TRBV4-1, the J call TRBJ2-1, with D maybe TRBD2 (5 bases). Trimming stripped 1 base from V and 9 bases from J, with 10 bases between. This CDR3 comprises 13 residues. Per germline, CDR1 MGHRA and CDR2 YSYEKL. CDR3 sequence (DNA): TGCGCCAGCAGCCAAGCCCAGGAGGCTGAGCAGTTCTTC. This encodes CASSQAQEAEQFF.

This clonotype was recorded at least ten times. The V gene is TRBV9, the J gene TRBJ2-7, with no clear D. Looked up from germline, CDR1 is SGDLS and CDR2 is YYNGEE. V was pared by 4 bases and J by 0 bases, with 11 bases between. CDR3 length: 14 residues. DNA of the CDR3: TGTGCCAGCAGCCCCATGGTGGACTCCTACGAGCAGTACTTC. Encoded protein: CASSPMVDSYEQYF.

This chain links TRBV10-3 with TRBJ2-7; the match to TRBD2 covers 14 bases. CDR3 size: 16 residues. Per the germline V gene, CDR1 is ENHRY and CDR2 is SYGVKD. After removal of 6 bases from V and 0 bases from J, the junction contained 4 bases not matched to a gene. CDR3 protein: CAISVGTSGSSYEQYF. CDR3 in DNA: TGTGCCATCAGCGTTGGGACTAGCGGGAGCTCCTACGAGCAGTACTTC.

The table lists this clonotype with many counts. V is TRBV6-1 and J is TRBJ2-5; D ambiguous. Per germline, CDR1 MNHNS and CDR2 SASEGT. The CDR3 covers 13 residues. V lost 10 bases and J lost 7, with 19 bases in between. The CDR3 here is CATLLSGFGTQYF. CDR3 in DNA: TGTGCCACCCTTCTTTCAGGTTTTGGGACCCAGTACTTC.

The gene calls are TRBV29-1 and TRBJ1-2; possible D gene TRBD1, 6 bases. CDR1 SQVTM and CDR2 ANQGSEA come from the germline V gene. V lost 7 bases, J lost 4 bases, and 13 bases lay in between. The CDR3 runs 12 residues. The CDR3 bases are TGCAGCGCCGCGAGGGGGGGCTATGGCTACACCTTC. The encoded protein is CSAARGGYGYTF.

In its sample, this clonotype was seen many times. The gene calls are TRBV4-1 and TRBJ2-5; D unresolved. The V end lost 1 base, the J end lost 9 bases, and 9 bases lay between the germline ends. The CDR3 runs 12 residues. Germline values: CDR1 MGHRA, CDR2 YSYEKL. CDR3 region: CASSQAGWAQYF. The DNA of the CDR3 is TGCGCCAGCAGCCAAGCTGGCTGGGCCCAGTACTTC.

This clonotype came up many times. This rearrangement joins TRBV6-1 to TRBJ1-2, with a weak D call TRBD1 (6 bases). CDR3 length equals 13 residues. V was shortened by 6 bases and J by 4 bases, with 12 bases between the two germline ends. The germline V gene has CDR1 MNHNS and CDR2 SASEGT. The CDR3 coding sequence is TGTGCCAGCAGAAGGGACACGTTCTATGGCTACACCTTC. Protein: CASRRDTFYGYTF.

This clonotype has at least ten counts. The CDR3 region is CATGLADETQYF. In DNA form, the CDR3 reads TGTGCCACCGGACTAGCAGATGAGACCCAGTACTTC. The chain employs TRBV10-3 and TRBJ2-5; 8 bases map to TRBD2. The V gene end was trimmed by 10 bases and the J gene end by 5 bases; junction bases not matched to a gene: 6. Germline CDR1 and CDR2: ENHRY and SYGVKD. This CDR3 comprises 12 residues.

At least ten counts were recorded for this clonotype. The chain has TRBV5-5 and TRBJ1-2; no reliable D call. Germline V gene lookup returns CDR1 SGHKS and CDR2 YYEKEE (reference sequence). Trimming stripped 4 bases from V and 7 bases from J, with 11 bases between. The CDR3 is 12 residues long. The CDR3: CASSLDWSGYTF. For the CDR3, the DNA is TGTGCCAGCAGCCTGGACTGGAGTGGCTACACCTTC.

This clonotype has at least ten counts. The chain has TRBV28 and TRBJ2-7; D is ambiguous. The CDR3 loop spans 14 amino acids. V shed 8 bases and J shed 2 bases, with 16 bases lying between them. Germline-derived CDR1 and CDR2 are MDHEN and SYDVKM. As DNA, the CDR3 is TGTGCCAGCCGCACCCCTGGGCTCGCCTACGAGCAGTACTTC. Amino acid sequence: CASRTPGLAYEQYF. Using reference TRBV28 and TRBJ2-7 for the parts outside the CDR3, the full variable domain is DVKVTQSSRYLVKRTGEKVFLECVQDMDHENMFWYRQDPGLGLRLIYFSYDVKMKEKGDIPEGYSVSREKKERFSLILESASTNQTSMYLCASRTPGLAYEQYFGPGTRLTVT.

With regard to this clonotype: At one boundary the junction diverges from the germline segment, which might be a read error. The rearrangement links TRBV6-1 to TRBJ2-7; 7 bases are a match to TRBD2. The CDR3 length is 15 residues. Looked up from germline, CDR1 is MNHNS and CDR2 is SASEGT. CDR3 sequence reads: CASGEGDAGVHEQYF. CDR3 in DNA: TGTGCCAGCGGTGAAGGTGATGCGGGAGTCCACGAGCAGTACTTC.

The table lists this clonotype with many counts. The chain uses TRBV6-1 and TRBJ2-7; D may be TRBD2 (6 bases). Germline values: CDR1 MNHNS, CDR2 SASEGT. V lost 6 bases to trimming and J lost 7 bases, with 19 bases between them. The CDR3 extends over 14 amino acids. The CDR3 reads CASSYGHSGGEQYF. The CDR3 DNA reads as TGTGCCAGCAGCTACGGACACAGCGGAGGGGAGCAGTACTTC.

This clonotype showed up just a few times. This chain uses TRBV6-1 with TRBJ2-5, with D perhaps TRBD1 (6 bases). The germline V gene encodes CDR1 MNHNS and CDR2 SASEGT. The length of the CDR3 is 13 residues. Trimming cost V 11 bases and J 3 bases, with 16 bases left between them. The CDR3 reads CAAAGTFKETQYF. CDR3 coding DNA: TGTGCCGCTGCAGGGACATTTAAAGAGACCCAGTACTTC.

At least ten counts were recorded for this clonotype. V usage is TRBV3-1 and J usage is TRBJ2-1, with 12 bases matching TRBD2. V lost 3 bases, J lost 6 bases, and 6 bases stayed unmatched. The CDR3 is 16 amino acids. Germline CDR1 reads LGHDT; CDR2 reads YNNKEL (reference sequence). In DNA, the CDR3 is TGTGCCAGCAGCCAGGAACCGGGACTAGCGGGCAATGAGCAGTTCTTC. It codes for CASSQEPGLAGNEQFF.

There are many counts of this clonotype. The chain combines TRBV12-3 or TRBV12-4 with TRBJ1-1; no reliable D call. Deletions cut 2 bases from V and 6 bases from J, with 10 bases between. The CDR3 sequence is 13 residues long. CDR3 DNA sequence: TGTGCCAGCAGTTTACTGGGGAGCGCTGAAGCTTTCTTT. This sequence encodes CASSLLGSAEAFF.

This clonotype was seen ten or more times. CDR3 DNA sequence: TGTGCCAGCAGTTTAGGGCAGGGAGGTGTCCTCAATCAGCCCCAGCATTTT. Its protein is CASSLGQGGVLNQPQHF. V usage is TRBV12-3 or TRBV12-4 and J usage is TRBJ1-5; perhaps TRBD1 as D (5 bases). Trimming cost V 1 base and J 3 bases, with 16 bases left between them. The CDR3 spans 17 residues.

This clonotype was detected ten times or more. The genes are TRBV11-2 and TRBJ1-6, with a weak D call TRBD1 (5 bases). Germline V gene data show CDR1 as SGHAT and CDR2 as FQNNGV. Trimming took off 8 bases at V and 8 bases at J, with 22 bases between the two ends. The CDR3 spans 16 residues. In nucleotides, the CDR3 is TGTGCCAGCCGAATACGGTGGGCAGGGAAGGATTCACCCCTCCACTTT. It specifies CASRIRWAGKDSPLHF.

This clonotype came up a few times. This rearrangement joins TRBV6-1 to TRBJ1-4; 7 nucleotides line up with TRBD1. The ends lost 6 bases at V and 7 bases at J; junction bases unmatched: 11. The CDR3 has 15 amino acids. Germline CDR1 is MNHNS and CDR2 is SASEGT. DNA of the CDR3: TGTGCCAGCAGCCACTCCAGGGGGGGCAGTGAAAAACTGTTTTTT. This encodes CASSHSRGGSEKLFF.

This clonotype was observed a few times. This chain joins TRBV4-1 and TRBJ1-5; D ambiguous. Germline V lookup: CDR1 MGHRA, CDR2 YSYEKL. The length of the CDR3 is 15 residues. Trimming shortened V by 0 bases and J by 3 bases, and 9 bases separated the two germline ends. The CDR3 region has the DNA TGCGCCAGCAGCCAAGATTGGGGTAACAATCAGCCCCAGCATTTT. This translates into CASSQDWGNNQPQHF.

This clonotype was seen at least ten times. V gene TRBV3-1 combines with J gene TRBJ1-1; tentative D call: TRBD1 (5 bases). The ends were cut back, 3 bases at V and 0 bases at J, with 17 bases in the middle. Germline V gene sequence: CDR1 LGHDT, CDR2 YNNKEL (reference sequence). This CDR3 comprises 17 residues. As DNA, the CDR3 is TGTGCCAGCAGCCATGATCAGTCCACAGGCATGAACACTGAAGCTTTCTTT. Its protein product is CASSHDQSTGMNTEAFF.